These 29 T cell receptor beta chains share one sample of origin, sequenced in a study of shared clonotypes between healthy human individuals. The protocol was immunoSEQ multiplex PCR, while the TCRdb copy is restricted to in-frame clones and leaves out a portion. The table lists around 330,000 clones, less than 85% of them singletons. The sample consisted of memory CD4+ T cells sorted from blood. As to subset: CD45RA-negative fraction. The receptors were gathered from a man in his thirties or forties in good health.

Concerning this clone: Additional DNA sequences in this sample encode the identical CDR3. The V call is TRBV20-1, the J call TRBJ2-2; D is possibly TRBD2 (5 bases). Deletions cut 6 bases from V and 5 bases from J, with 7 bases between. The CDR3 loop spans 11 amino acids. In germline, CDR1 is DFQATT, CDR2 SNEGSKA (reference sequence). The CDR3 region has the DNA TGCAGTGCAGGGAGAACCGGGGAGCTGTTTTTT. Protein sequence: CSAGRTGELFF.

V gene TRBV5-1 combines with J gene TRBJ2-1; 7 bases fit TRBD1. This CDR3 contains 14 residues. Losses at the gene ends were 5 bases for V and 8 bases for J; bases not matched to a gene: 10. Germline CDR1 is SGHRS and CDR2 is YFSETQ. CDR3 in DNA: TGCGCCAGCAGACCCCCCCTAGGGGGCGATGAGCAGTTCTTC. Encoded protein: CASRPPLGGDEQFF.

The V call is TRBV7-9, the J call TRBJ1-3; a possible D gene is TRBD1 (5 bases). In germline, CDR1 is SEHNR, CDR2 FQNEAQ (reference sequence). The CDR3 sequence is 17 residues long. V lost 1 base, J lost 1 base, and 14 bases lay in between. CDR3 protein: CASSLVVLTGSGNTIYF. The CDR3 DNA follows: TGTGCCAGCAGCTTAGTGGTACTAACAGGATCTGGAAACACCATATATTTT.

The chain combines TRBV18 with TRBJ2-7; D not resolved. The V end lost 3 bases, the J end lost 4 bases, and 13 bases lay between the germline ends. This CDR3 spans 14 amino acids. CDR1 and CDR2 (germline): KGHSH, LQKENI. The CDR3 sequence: CASSPVEARYEQYF. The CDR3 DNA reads TGTGCCAGCTCACCGGTCGAGGCGAGGTACGAGCAGTACTTC.

CDR3 region: CASSPPTVNIFRFF. CDR3 in DNA: TGTGCCAGCTCACCTCCCACCGTTAACATCTTTCGGTTCTTC. This chain uses TRBV18 with TRBJ2-1; D is unresolved. V was trimmed by 3 bases and J by 15 bases, leaving 21 bases between them. This CDR3 contains 14 residues. Germline V gene lookup returns CDR1 KGHSH and CDR2 LQKENI. The full variable domain, completed using reference TRBV18 and TRBJ2-1, is NAGVMQNPRHLVRRRGQEARLRCSPMKGHSHVYWYRQLPEEGLKFMVYLQKENIIDESGMPKERFSAEFPKEGPSILRIQQVVRGDSAAYFCASSPPTVNIFRFFGPGTRLTVL.

CDR3 in amino acids: CASSVQGRDTEAFF. CDR3 DNA sequence: TGTGCCAGCAGCGTGCAGGGAAGGGACACTGAAGCTTTCTTT. The chain links TRBV2 to TRBJ1-1; D may be TRBD1 (5 bases). Germline V gene lookup returns CDR1 SNHLY and CDR2 FYNNEI. Trimming cost V 6 bases and J 3 bases, with 14 bases left between them. The CDR3 consists of 14 residues. Variable domain in full (rest from reference TRBV2 and TRBJ1-1): EPEVTQTPSHQVTQMGQEVILRCVPISNHLYFYWYRQILGQKVEFLVSFYNNEISEKSEIFDDQFSVERPDGSNFTLKIRSTKLEDSAMYFCASSVQGRDTEAFFGQGTRLTVV.

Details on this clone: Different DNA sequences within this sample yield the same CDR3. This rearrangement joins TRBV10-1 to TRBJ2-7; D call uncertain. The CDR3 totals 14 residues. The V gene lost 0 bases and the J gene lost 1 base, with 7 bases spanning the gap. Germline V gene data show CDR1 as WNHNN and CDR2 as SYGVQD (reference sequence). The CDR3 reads CASSESLGSYEQYF. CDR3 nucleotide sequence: TGCGCCAGCAGTGAGTCCCTCGGGTCCTACGAGCAGTACTTC.

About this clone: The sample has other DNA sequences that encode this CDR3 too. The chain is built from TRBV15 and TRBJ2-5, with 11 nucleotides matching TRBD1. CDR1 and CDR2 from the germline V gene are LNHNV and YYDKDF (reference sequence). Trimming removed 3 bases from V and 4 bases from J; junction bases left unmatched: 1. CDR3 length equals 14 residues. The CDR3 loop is CATSRDRGRETQYF. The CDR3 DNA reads TGTGCCACCAGCAGGGACAGGGGGCGAGAGACCCAGTACTTC.

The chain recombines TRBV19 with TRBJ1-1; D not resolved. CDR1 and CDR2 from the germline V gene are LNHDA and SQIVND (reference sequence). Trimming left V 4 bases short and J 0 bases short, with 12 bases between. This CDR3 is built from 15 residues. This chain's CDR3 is CASSTSESVNTEAFF. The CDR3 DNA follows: TGTGCCAGTAGTACCTCAGAGAGCGTGAACACTGAAGCTTTCTTT.

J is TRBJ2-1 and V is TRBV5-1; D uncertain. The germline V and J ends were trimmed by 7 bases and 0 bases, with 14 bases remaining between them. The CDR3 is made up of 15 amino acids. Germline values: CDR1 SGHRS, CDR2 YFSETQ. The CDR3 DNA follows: TGCGCCAGCGCCGTCACGGCGAGCTCCTACAATGAGCAGTTCTTC. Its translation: CASAVTASSYNEQFF.

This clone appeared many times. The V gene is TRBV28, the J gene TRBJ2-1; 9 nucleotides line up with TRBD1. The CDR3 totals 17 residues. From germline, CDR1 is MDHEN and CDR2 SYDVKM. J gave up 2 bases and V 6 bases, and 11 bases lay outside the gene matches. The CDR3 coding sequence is TGTGCCAGCAGCCCAATATCGGGACAGGGTGCCTACAATGAGCAGTTCTTC. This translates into CASSPISGQGAYNEQFF.

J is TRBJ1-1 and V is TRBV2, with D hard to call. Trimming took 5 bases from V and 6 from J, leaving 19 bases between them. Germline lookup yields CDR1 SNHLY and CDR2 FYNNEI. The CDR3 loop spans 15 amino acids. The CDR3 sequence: CASSINKWGWAEAFF. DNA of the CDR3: TGTGCCAGCAGTATTAATAAATGGGGTTGGGCTGAAGCTTTCTTT.

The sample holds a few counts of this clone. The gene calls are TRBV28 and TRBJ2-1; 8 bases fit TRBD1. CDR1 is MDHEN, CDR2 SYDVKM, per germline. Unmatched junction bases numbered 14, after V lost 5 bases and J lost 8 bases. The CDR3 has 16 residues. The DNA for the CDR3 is TGTGCCAGCAGTCAAGACCCCGGACAGGGACGGGATGAGCAGTTCTTC. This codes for CASSQDPGQGRDEQFF.

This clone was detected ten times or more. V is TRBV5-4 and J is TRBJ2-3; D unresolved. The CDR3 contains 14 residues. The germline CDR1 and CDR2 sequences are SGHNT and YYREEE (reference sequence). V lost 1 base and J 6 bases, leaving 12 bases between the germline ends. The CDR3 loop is CASSLWSVQDTQYF. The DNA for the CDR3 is TGTGCCAGCAGCTTGTGGAGTGTCCAGGATACGCAGTATTTT. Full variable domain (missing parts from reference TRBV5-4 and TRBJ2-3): ETGVTQSPTHLIKTRGQQVTLRCSSQSGHNTVSWYQQALGQGPQFIFQYYREEENGRGNFPPRFSGLQFPNYSSELNVNALELDDSALYLCASSLWSVQDTQYFGPGTRLTVL.

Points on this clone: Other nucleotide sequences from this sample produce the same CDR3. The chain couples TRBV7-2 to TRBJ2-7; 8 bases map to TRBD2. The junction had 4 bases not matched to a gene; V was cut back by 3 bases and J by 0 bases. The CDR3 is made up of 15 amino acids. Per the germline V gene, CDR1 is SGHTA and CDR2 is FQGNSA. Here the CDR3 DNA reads TGTGCCAGCAGCTTTACTAGCGGATCCTCCTACGAGCAGTACTTC. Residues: CASSFTSGSSYEQYF.

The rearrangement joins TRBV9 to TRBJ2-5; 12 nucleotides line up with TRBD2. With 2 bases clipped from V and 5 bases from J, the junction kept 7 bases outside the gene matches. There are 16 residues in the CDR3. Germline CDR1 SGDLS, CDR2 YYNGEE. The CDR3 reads CASSVLAGGPRETQYF. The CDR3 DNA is TGTGCCAGCAGCGTGCTAGCGGGAGGGCCAAGGGAGACCCAGTACTTC.

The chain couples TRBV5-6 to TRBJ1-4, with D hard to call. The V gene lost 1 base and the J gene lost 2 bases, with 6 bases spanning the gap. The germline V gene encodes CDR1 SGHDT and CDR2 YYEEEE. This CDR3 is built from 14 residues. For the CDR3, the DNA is TGTGCCAGCAGCTTGCGACTGACTAATGAAAAACTGTTTTTT. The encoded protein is CASSLRLTNEKLFF.

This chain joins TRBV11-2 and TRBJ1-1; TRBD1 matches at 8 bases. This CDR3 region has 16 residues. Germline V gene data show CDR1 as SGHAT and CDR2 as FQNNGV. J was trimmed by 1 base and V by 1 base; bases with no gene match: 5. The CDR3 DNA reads TGTGCCAGCAGCTTAGGTCGGACAGGGCGGAACACTGAAGCTTTCTTT. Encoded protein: CASSLGRTGRNTEAFF.

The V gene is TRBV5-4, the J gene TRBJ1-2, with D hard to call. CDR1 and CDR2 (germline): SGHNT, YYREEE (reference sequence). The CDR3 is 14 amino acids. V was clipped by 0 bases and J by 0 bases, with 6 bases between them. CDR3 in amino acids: CASSLDSSNYGYTF. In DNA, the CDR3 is TGTGCCAGCAGCTTGGACAGCTCTAACTATGGCTACACCTTC.

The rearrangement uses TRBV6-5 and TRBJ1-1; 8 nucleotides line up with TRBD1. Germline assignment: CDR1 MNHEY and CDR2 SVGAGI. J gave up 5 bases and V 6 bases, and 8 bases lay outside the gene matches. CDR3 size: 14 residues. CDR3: CASRPRTGPTEAFF. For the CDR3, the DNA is TGTGCCAGCAGACCTCGGACAGGGCCAACTGAAGCTTTCTTT.

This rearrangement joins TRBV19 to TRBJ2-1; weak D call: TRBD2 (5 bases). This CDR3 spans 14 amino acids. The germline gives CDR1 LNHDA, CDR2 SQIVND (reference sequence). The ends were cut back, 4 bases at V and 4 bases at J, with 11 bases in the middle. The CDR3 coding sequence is TGTGCCAGTAGTAAAGCGGACGGGTACAATGAGCAGTTCTTC. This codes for CASSKADGYNEQFF.

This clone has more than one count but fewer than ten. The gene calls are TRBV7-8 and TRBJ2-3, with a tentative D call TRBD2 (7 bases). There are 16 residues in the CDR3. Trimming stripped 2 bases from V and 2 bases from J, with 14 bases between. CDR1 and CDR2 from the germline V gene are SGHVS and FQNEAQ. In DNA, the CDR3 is TGTGCCAGCAGCTTACGGGGGGCCTCAATCACAGATACGCAGTATTTT. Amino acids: CASSLRGASITDTQYF.

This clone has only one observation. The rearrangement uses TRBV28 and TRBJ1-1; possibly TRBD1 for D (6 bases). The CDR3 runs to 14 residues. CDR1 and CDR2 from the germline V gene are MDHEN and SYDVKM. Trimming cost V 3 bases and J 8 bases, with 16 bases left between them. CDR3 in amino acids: CASSFSDSTGEAFF. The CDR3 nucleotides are TGTGCCAGCAGTTTCTCGGACAGCACCGGAGAAGCTTTCTTT.

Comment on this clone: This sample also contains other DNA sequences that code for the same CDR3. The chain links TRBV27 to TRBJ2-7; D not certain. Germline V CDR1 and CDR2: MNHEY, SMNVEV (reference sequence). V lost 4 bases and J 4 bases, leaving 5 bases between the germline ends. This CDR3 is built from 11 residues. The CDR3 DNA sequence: TGTGCCAGCAGTTCCCTATACGAGCAGTACTTC. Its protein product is CASSSLYEQYF.

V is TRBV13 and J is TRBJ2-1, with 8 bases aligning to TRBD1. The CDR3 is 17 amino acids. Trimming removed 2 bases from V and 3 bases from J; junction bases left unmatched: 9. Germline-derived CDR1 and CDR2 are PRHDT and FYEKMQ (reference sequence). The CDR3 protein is CASSLPALGTGYNEQFF. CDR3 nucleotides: TGTGCCAGCAGCTTACCCGCCTTGGGGACAGGCTACAATGAGCAGTTCTTC.

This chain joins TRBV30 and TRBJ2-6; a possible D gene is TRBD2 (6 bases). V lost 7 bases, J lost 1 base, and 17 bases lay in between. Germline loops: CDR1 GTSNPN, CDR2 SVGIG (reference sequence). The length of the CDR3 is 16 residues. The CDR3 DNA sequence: TGTGCCTCCCCACTAGCTGCTAAGTCTGGGGCCAACGTCCTGACTTTC. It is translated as CASPLAAKSGANVLTF.

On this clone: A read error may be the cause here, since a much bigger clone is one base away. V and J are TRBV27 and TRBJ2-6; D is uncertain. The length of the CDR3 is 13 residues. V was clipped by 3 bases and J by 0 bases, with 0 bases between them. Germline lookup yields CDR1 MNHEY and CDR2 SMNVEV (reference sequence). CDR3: CASSFSGANVLTF. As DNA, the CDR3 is TGTGCCAGCAGTTTCTCTGGGGCCAACGTCCTGACTTTC. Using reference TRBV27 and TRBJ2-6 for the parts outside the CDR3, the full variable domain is EAQVTQNPRYLITVTGKKLTVTCSQNMNHEYMSWYRQDPGLGLRQIYYSMNVEVTDKGDVPEGYKVSRKEKRNFPLILESPSPNQTSLYFCASSFSGANVLTFGAGSRLTVL.

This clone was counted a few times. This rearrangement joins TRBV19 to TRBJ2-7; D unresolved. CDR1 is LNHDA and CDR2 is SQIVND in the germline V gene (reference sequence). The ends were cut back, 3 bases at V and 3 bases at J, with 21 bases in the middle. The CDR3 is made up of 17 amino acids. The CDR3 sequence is CASSIGFGLVSGYEQYF. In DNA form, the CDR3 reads TGTGCCAGTAGTATTGGTTTCGGATTAGTTTCCGGCTACGAGCAGTACTTC.

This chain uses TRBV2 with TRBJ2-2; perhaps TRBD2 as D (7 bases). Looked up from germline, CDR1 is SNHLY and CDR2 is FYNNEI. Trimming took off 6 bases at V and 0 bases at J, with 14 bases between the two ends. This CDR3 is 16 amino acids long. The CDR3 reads CASRRGGHANTGELFF. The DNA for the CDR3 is TGTGCCAGCAGAAGGGGGGGACACGCGAACACCGGGGAGCTGTTTTTT. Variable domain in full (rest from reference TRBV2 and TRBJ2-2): EPEVTQTPSHQVTQMGQEVILRCVPISNHLYFYWYRQILGQKVEFLVSFYNNEISEKSEIFDDQFSVERPDGSNFTLKIRSTKLEDSAMYFCASRRGGHANTGELFFGEGSRLTVL.